The T cell receptor beta chain described here comes from a study of T cells in tuberculosis. Clones were read by immunoSEQ multiplex PCR, and TCRdb kept only the in-frame ones, dropping some. The table lists 25,000 to 35,000 clones, roughly 95% of them singletons. The germline gives CDR1 SNHLY, CDR2 FYNNEI. Trimming took off 1 base at V and 9 bases at J, with 19 bases between the two ends. The CDR3 is 16 amino acids. About this clone: Antigen specificity is unknown.

General study points: Active tuberculosis cases were adults; controls were adolescents.

The source is a donor between 10 and 35 years old with latent tuberculosis or without tuberculosis infection. Sequenced material: PBMCs. This rearrangement joins TRBV2 to TRBJ2-1, with D perhaps TRBD1 (5 bases). CDR3 nucleotides: TGTGCCAGCAGTGAAGATCCGCAGGGATGGGGTGGTGAGCAGTTCTTC. It encodes CASSEDPQGWGGEQFF.